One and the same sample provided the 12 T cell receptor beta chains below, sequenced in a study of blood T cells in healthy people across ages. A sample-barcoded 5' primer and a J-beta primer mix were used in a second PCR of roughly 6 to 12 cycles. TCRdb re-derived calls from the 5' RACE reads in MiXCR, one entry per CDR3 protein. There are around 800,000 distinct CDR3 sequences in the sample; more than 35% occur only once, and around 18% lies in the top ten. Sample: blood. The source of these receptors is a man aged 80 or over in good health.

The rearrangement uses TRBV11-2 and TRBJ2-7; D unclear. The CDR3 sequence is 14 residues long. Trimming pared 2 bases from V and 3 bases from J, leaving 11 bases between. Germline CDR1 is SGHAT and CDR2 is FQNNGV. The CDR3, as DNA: TGTGCCAGCAGCTTAAATCTGGGCTACTACGAGCAGTACTTC. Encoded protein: CASSLNLGYYEQYF. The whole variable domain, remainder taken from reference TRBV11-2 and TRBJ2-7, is EAGVAQSPRYKIIEKRQSVAFWCNPISGHATLYWYQQILGQGPKLLIQFQNNGVVDDSQLPKDRFSAERLKGVDSTLKIQPAKLEDSAVYLCASSLNLGYYEQYFGPGTRLTVT.

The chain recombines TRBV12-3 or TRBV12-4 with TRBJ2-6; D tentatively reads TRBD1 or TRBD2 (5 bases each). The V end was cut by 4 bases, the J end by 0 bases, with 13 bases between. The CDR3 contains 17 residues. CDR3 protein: CASSSRESLSGANVLTF. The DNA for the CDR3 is TGTGCCAGCAGTTCCAGGGAGTCCCTCTCTGGGGCCAACGTCCTGACTTTC.

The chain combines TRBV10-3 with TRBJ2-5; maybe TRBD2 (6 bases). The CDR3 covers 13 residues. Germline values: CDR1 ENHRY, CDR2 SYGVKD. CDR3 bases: TGTGTCATAGCTGCGGGGCAGGAAGAGACCCAGTACTTC. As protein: CVIAAGQEETQYF.

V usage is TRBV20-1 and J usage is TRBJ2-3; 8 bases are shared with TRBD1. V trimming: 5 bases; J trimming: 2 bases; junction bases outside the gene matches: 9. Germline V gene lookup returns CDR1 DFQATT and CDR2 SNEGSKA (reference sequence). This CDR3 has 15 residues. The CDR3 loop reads CSAPPTGAPTDTQYF. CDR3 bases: TGCAGTGCTCCTCCGACAGGGGCCCCCACAGATACGCAGTATTTT.

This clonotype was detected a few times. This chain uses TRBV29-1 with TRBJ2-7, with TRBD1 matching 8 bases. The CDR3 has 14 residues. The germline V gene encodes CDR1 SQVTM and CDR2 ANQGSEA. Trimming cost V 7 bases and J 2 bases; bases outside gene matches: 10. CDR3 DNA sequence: TGCAGCGCCGGCCGGGACAGGTCCACCTACGAGCAGTACTTC. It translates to CSAGRDRSTYEQYF.

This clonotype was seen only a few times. DNA of the CDR3: TGTGCCAGCAGCGGGCTTTCAAGCTCCTACGAGCAGTACTTC. Residues: CASSGLSSSYEQYF. The chain carries TRBV7-2 and TRBJ2-7; D call uncertain. Germline CDR1 and CDR2: SGHTA and FQGNSA. The CDR3 loop spans 14 amino acids. The V end lost 5 bases, the J end lost 0 bases, and 11 bases lay between the germline ends.

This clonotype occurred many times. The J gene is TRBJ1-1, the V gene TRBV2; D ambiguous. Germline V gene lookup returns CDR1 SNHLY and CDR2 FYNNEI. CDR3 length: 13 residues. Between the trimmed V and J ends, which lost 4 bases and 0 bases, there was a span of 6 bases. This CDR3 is CASSVGLNTEAFF. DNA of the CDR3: TGTGCCAGCAGTGTTGGGTTGAACACTGAAGCTTTCTTT.

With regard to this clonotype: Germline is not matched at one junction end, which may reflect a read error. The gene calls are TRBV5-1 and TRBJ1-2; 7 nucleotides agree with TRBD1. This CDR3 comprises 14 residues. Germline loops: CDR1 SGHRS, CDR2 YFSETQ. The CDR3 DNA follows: TGCGTCAGCAGCATGGGACAGTTCGACTATGGCTACACCTTC. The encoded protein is CVSSMGQFDYGYTF.

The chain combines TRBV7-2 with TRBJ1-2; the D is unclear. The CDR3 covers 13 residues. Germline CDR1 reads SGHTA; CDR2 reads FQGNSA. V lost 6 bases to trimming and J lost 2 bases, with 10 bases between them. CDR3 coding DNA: TGTGCCAGCAGACCGACGGGGAACTATGGCTACACCTTC. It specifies CASRPTGNYGYTF.

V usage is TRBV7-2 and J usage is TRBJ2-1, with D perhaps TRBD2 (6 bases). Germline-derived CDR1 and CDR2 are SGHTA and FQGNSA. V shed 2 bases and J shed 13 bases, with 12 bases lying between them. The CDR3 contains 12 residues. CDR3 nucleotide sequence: TGTGCCAGCAGCTTACAACGGGAGACCCAGTTCTTC. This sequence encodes CASSLQRETQFF.

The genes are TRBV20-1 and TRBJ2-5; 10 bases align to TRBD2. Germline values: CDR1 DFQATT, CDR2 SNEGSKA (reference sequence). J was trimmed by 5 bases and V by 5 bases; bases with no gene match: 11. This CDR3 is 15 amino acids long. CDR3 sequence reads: CSAESSGSPVETQYF. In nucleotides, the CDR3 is TGCAGTGCTGAGTCTAGCGGGAGCCCCGTCGAGACCCAGTACTTC.

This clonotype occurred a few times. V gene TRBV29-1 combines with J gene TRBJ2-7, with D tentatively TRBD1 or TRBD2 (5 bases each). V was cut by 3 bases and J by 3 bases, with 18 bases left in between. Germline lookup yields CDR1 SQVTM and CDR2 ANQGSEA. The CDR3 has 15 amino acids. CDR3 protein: CSVDRDGLTGYEQYF. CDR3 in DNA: TGCAGCGTTGATAGGGACGGGCTAACTGGCTACGAGCAGTACTTC.